Sequencing of this T cell receptor beta chain was carried out in a study of radiotherapy plus CTLA-4 blockade in lung cancer. Study-level results: Early blood T cell clone dynamics, with interferon-beta, were reported to best predict response. After radiotherapy and ipilimumab, tumor-derived clones expanded in peripheral blood.

Only in-frame clones appear in the TCRdb table, and some are missing; sequencing was by immunoSEQ multiplex PCR. The table has 90,000 to 100,000 clones, approximately 86% seen once. Germline V gene sequence: CDR1 SGHRS, CDR2 YFSETQ. The length of the CDR3 is 16 residues. J lost 3 bases, V lost 2 bases, and 8 bases had no gene match. Remarks on this clone: The target antigen is unknown.

The chain joins TRBV5-1 to TRBJ1-2, with 9 positions matching TRBD1. The starting material was peripheral blood, obtained from a patient treated with radiotherapy plus ipilimumab. The sequence derives from a human donor with non-small cell lung cancer that progressed on radiotherapy plus ipilimumab. CDR3 residues: CASSFGGTGKDYGYTF. The CDR3 bases are TGCGCCAGCAGCTTTGGAGGGACAGGGAAGGACTATGGCTACACCTTC.